Below are 21 T cell receptor beta chains sequenced from a single sample in a study of technical replicates of blood from several donors. Generated by immunoSEQ multiplex PCR, the TCRdb table keeps only in-frame clones and is missing some. This sample has around 83,000 clones; approximately 95% occur once, and the top ten carry under 0.3%. Sequencing was performed on T cells isolated from PBMCs. The receptors derive from a human donor in good health.

This chain joins TRBV27 and TRBJ2-7; 9 bases are shared with TRBD1. The length of the CDR3 is 16 residues. Germline loops: CDR1 MNHEY, CDR2 SMNVEV (reference sequence). V trimming: 4 bases; J trimming: 4 bases; junction bases outside the gene matches: 11. Written as DNA, the CDR3 is TGTGCCAGCAGTTCTCCTTTGACAGGGGGGAAATACGAGCAGTACTTC. This encodes CASSSPLTGGKYEQYF.

The rearrangement uses TRBV25-1 and TRBJ1-2; 7 positions match TRBD1. Germline V gene data show CDR1 as MGHDK and CDR2 as SYGVNS. V dropped 4 bases and J dropped 5; count of bases not matched to a gene: 13. This CDR3 has 16 residues. The CDR3 DNA sequence: TGTGCCAGCAGTGCAACTTACCCGGGACAGAAATATGGCTACACCTTC. Translated, it gives CASSATYPGQKYGYTF.

The chain is built from TRBV5-1 and TRBJ2-5, with TRBD2 as a possible D gene (5 bases). This CDR3 spans 15 amino acids. The V end was cut by 4 bases, the J end by 2 bases, with 15 bases between. CDR1 and CDR2 from the germline V gene are SGHRS and YFSETQ. The CDR3 nucleotides are TGCGCCAGCAGCATAGTAGCGAGGATACAAGAGACCCAGTACTTC. It specifies CASSIVARIQETQYF.

The V gene is TRBV7-9, the J gene TRBJ2-5; 10 bases line up with TRBD2. This CDR3 is 16 amino acids long. CDR1 is SEHNR, CDR2 FQNEAQ, per germline (reference sequence). The J segment lost 1 base and the V segment lost 2 bases, leaving 4 bases of the junction unmatched. Here the CDR3 DNA reads TGTGCCAGCAGCTTAATCAGGACTAGCGGCCAAGAGACCCAGTACTTC. Translation: CASSLIRTSGQETQYF.

V usage is TRBV5-6 and J usage is TRBJ1-1; 7 bases are a match to TRBD1. CDR1 is SGHDT, CDR2 YYEEEE, per germline. V dropped 0 bases and J dropped 6; count of bases not matched to a gene: 14. This CDR3 spans 17 amino acids. CDR3 sequence: CASSLEDREFTKSEAFF. In nucleotides, the CDR3 is TGTGCCAGCAGCTTGGAAGACAGGGAATTCACAAAATCTGAAGCTTTCTTT.

A remark on this clone: The sample carries other DNA sequences with the same CDR3. The rearrangement uses TRBV6-1 and TRBJ1-2, with D perhaps matching TRBD1 (6 bases). The germline gives CDR1 MNHNS, CDR2 SASEGT. Between the trimmed V and J ends, which lost 6 bases and 2 bases, there was a span of 10 bases. This CDR3 is built from 13 residues. CDR3 bases: TGTGCCAGCAGGAGGGGGGGAAACTATGGCTACACCTTC. This codes for CASRRGGNYGYTF.

The chain couples TRBV6-1 to TRBJ2-4; D is perhaps TRBD2 (7 bases). Germline V gene sequence: CDR1 MNHNS, CDR2 SASEGT. Trimming shortened V by 3 bases and J by 0 bases, and 21 bases separated the two germline ends. The CDR3 spans 19 residues. CDR3 region: CASSEWGGPWSLAKNIQYF. CDR3 sequence (DNA): TGTGCCAGCAGTGAGTGGGGGGGCCCCTGGTCCTTAGCCAAAAACATTCAGTACTTC.

This clone has just a few counts. The J gene is TRBJ2-1, the V gene TRBV7-9, with 9 bases lining up with TRBD1. Germline V gives CDR1 SEHNR, CDR2 FQNEAQ (reference sequence). This CDR3 contains 14 residues. Trimming at V came to 5 bases and at J to 5 bases, leaving 4 bases not matched to a gene. The CDR3 nucleotides read TGTGCCAGCAGCGTCGACAGGGGGGACAATGAGCAGTTCTTC. This encodes CASSVDRGDNEQFF. The full variable domain, with the rest looked up from reference TRBV7-9 and TRBJ2-1, is DTGVSQNPRHKITKRGQNVTFRCDPISEHNRLYWYRQTLGQGPEFLTYFQNEAQLEKSRLLSDRFSAERPKGSFSTLEIQRTEQGDSAMYLCASSVDRGDNEQFFGPGTRLTVL.

The rearrangement links TRBV28 to TRBJ1-2; D is unclear. Trimming pared 6 bases from V and 2 bases from J, leaving 10 bases between. Germline V gene sequence: CDR1 MDHEN, CDR2 SYDVKM. This CDR3 comprises 13 residues. The CDR3 protein is CASRAGENYGYTF. The CDR3 DNA reads as TGTGCCAGCAGGGCGGGAGAAAACTATGGCTACACCTTC.

V and J are TRBV10-1 and TRBJ1-1, with a tentative D call TRBD1 (5 bases). The CDR3 spans 15 residues. CDR1 WNHNN and CDR2 SYGVQD come from the germline V gene (reference sequence). The ends were cut back, 6 bases at V and 7 bases at J, with 21 bases in the middle. This chain's CDR3 is CASSPGDPTAHEAFF. In nucleotides, the CDR3 is TGCGCCAGCAGCCCGGGGGATCCGACAGCCCATGAAGCTTTCTTT.

The chain is built from TRBV6-1 and TRBJ2-7; no definite D call. The germline gives CDR1 MNHNS, CDR2 SASEGT. Trimming took 1 base from V and 0 from J, leaving 7 bases between them. The CDR3 contains 14 residues. The CDR3 DNA reads TGTGCCAGCAGTGAAGGTAGTCACTCCTACGAGCAGTACTTC. Amino acid sequence: CASSEGSHSYEQYF.

The genes are TRBV27 and TRBJ1-1, with D possibly being TRBD1 (6 bases). Germline V gene data show CDR1 as MNHEY and CDR2 as SMNVEV (reference sequence). The CDR3 loop spans 14 amino acids. Trimming cost V 3 bases and J 7 bases, with 15 bases left between them. CDR3 in DNA: TGTGCCAGCAGTTTTTTGGGCCAGGGGAATGAAGCTTTCTTT. Amino acids: CASSFLGQGNEAFF.

This clone was found once. The V gene is TRBV15, the J gene TRBJ2-2, with D perhaps TRBD2 (6 bases). Trimming removed 1 base at V and 4 bases at J, with 19 bases between. Germline CDR1 reads LNHNV; CDR2 reads YYDKDF (reference sequence). The CDR3 totals 18 residues. DNA of the CDR3: TGTGCCACCAGCAGAGTTCCGTCTAGCGAGGGCATCACCGGGGAGCTGTTTTTT. This translates into CATSRVPSSEGITGELFF.

The chain joins TRBV19 to TRBJ2-7; D is possibly TRBD2 (6 bases). The CDR3 covers 15 residues. The V and J ends lost 3 bases and 2 bases respectively, with 14 bases between them. The germline V gene has CDR1 LNHDA and CDR2 SQIVND (reference sequence). CDR3 protein: CASSITGGLTYEQYF. The CDR3 region has the DNA TGTGCCAGTAGTATTACCGGAGGGCTGACCTACGAGCAGTACTTC.

V gene TRBV30 combines with J gene TRBJ1-6; 7 bases line up with TRBD1. There are 16 residues in the CDR3. Germline loops: CDR1 GTSNPN, CDR2 SVGIG (reference sequence). With 0 bases clipped from V and 0 bases from J, the junction kept 2 bases outside the gene matches. CDR3 amino acids: CAWSVAGGSYNSPLHF. CDR3 bases: TGTGCCTGGAGTGTGGCAGGGGGCTCCTATAATTCACCCCTCCACTTT.

As DNA, the CDR3 is TGTGCCAGCAGCGGGAACACTGAAGCTTTCTTT. This translates into CASSGNTEAFF. The chain is built from TRBV6-1 and TRBJ1-1; D not certain. V lost 6 bases and J lost 1, with 3 bases in between. The CDR3 extends over 11 amino acids. Germline V gives CDR1 MNHNS, CDR2 SASEGT.

V and J are TRBV18 and TRBJ2-2; 9 nucleotides line up with TRBD1. The CDR3 consists of 16 residues. V lost 8 bases to trimming and J lost 4 bases; unmatched junction nucleotides: 11. The germline V gene encodes CDR1 KGHSH and CDR2 LQKENI. In DNA, the CDR3 is TGTGCCAGCGCCAGGGCGGGACAGGGCCGCACCGGGGAGCTGTTTTTT. Protein product: CASARAGQGRTGELFF.

This chain connects TRBV4-1 to TRBJ2-7, with D unresolved. CDR1 is MGHRA, CDR2 YSYEKL, per germline. The V end lost 0 bases, the J end lost 0 bases, and 9 bases lay between the germline ends. CDR3 length equals 15 residues. The CDR3 region has the DNA TGCGCCAGCAGCCAAGATCACATGCTCTCCTACGAGCAGTACTTC. This codes for CASSQDHMLSYEQYF.

V and J are TRBV6-6 and TRBJ2-1; 7 bases match TRBD1. The length of the CDR3 is 16 residues. Trimming took 1 base from V and 6 from J; bases not matched to a gene: 9. The germline V gene has CDR1 MNHNY and CDR2 SVGAGI (reference sequence). In DNA form, the CDR3 reads TGTGCCAGCAGTTACTTAGGGGGCAGGGCGTTCAATGAGCAGTTCTTC. Translation: CASSYLGGRAFNEQFF.

This clone came up once. This rearrangement joins TRBV10-1 to TRBJ2-1, with unresolved D. V was trimmed by 4 bases and J by 9 bases, leaving 16 bases between them. From germline, CDR1 is WNHNN and CDR2 SYGVQD (reference sequence). The CDR3 runs to 14 residues. CDR3 loop: CASSVPERNGEQFF. The CDR3 region has the DNA TGCGCCAGCAGTGTCCCAGAGCGAAATGGTGAGCAGTTCTTC.

This chain uses TRBV6-1 with TRBJ1-5; TRBD1 might be the D (6 bases). The CDR3 is 16 amino acids. Germline V CDR1 and CDR2: MNHNS, SASEGT. Trimming shortened V by 1 base and J by 9 bases, and 19 bases separated the two germline ends. CDR3 sequence: CASSEVSTRGRRPQHF. CDR3 in DNA: TGTGCCAGCAGTGAAGTGTCAACCAGGGGCAGAAGGCCCCAGCATTTT.